This is a list of T cell receptor beta chains from one sample in a study of blood T cells in healthy people across ages. TCRdb recomputed calls from the 5' RACE reads with MiXCR, one row per CDR3 protein. The sample consists of 380,000 or so distinct CDR3 sequences, roughly half of them appearing once. The sequencing input was blood. The receptors were sampled from a man aged 60-69 years in good health. The CDR3 runs from the conserved cysteine through the conserved F or W.

TRBJ1-2,TRBV30,CAGSGTAYGYTF
TRBJ1-4,TRBV21-1,CASITEKLFF
TRBJ2-7,TRBV25-1,CASSAAGFRSYEQYF
TRBJ1-2,TRBV20-1,CSSRGANGYTF
TRBJ2-5,TRBV27,CASSFLGRGETQYF
TRBJ2-7,TRBV5-1,CASSDMTGYEQYF
TRBJ2-6,TRBV12-3/TRBV12-4,CASSFDRASGANVLTF
TRBJ2-1,TRBV3-1,CASSQAGGRYNEQFF
TRBJ2-7,TRBV20-1,CSASGSPYEQYF
TRBJ2-1,TRBV25-1,CASSDQTRGPYNEQFF
TRBJ2-5,TRBV9,CASSVGSREAQYF
TRBJ2-4,TRBV11-2,CASSLGAGLNIQYF
TRBJ2-4,TRBV28,CASSLPTTGANIQYF
TRBJ1-4,TRBV7-9,CASSGRTGTNEKLFF
TRBJ1-2,TRBV7-9,CASSLAVGPTIYGYTF
TRBJ1-1,TRBV20-1,CSARGEYRGAFF
TRBJ1-2,TRBV30,CASPRVWNGYTF
TRBJ2-3,TRBV4-2,CASSQETSGSTDTQYF
TRBJ2-5,TRBV20-1,CSASSHGGGGETQYF
TRBJ2-7,TRBV6-2/TRBV6-3,CASSDAEDGEQYF
TRBJ2-1,TRBV24-1,CATRQGPYNEQFF
-,TRBV7-8,CASSLVGAGDSCEQYF
TRBJ2-5,TRBV7-2,CASSLTYQETQYF
TRBJ1-6,TRBV2,CASSPEQGDNSPLHF
TRBJ2-1,TRBV6-6,CATANRDFYNEQFF
TRBJ2-3,TRBV27,CASSFDRDRGTDTQYF
TRBJ2-3,TRBV7-9,CASSYDRDTDTQYF
TRBJ1-2,TRBV7-2,CASSPQGGAAGYGYTF
TRBJ2-1,TRBV7-2,CASSLAERAGVYEQFF
TRBJ2-3,TRBV7-3,CASSLMSAGGTDTQYF
TRBJ2-3,TRBV28,CASSLPSGRRNTQYF
TRBJ2-5,TRBV10-3,CAISVTGGETQYF
-,TRBV6-2/TRBV6-3,CASSVGQGNEQYF
TRBJ2-3,TRBV15,CATSKDLATDTQYF
TRBJ2-5,TRBV20-1,CSATSQGDQPQYF
TRBJ2-7,TRBV5-1,CASSLMGEQYF
TRBJ2-1,TRBV7-3,CASSLNRNNEQFF
-,TRBV7-9,CASSPAGRGDEQFF
-,TRBV28,CASSLGRQNTYEQYF
TRBJ2-5,TRBV4-3,CASSQRWDGISGRKSETQYF
TRBJ2-7,TRBV4-2,CASSQLAGGSSYEQYF
TRBJ1-6,TRBV4-2,CASSQGYFDSPLHF
TRBJ2-4,TRBV4-2,CASSQEPEKNIQYF
TRBJ2-7,TRBV20-1,CSAFRLAGLYEQYF
TRBJ1-1,TRBV12-3/TRBV12-4,CASSRDRGMAFF
TRBJ1-1,TRBV19,CASILRVWGRDTEAFF
TRBJ2-7,TRBV10-3,CAISEVDEQYF
TRBJ1-2,TRBV12-3/TRBV12-4,CASRRTPGYGYTF
TRBJ2-1,TRBV20-1,CSAPGGGAGNEQFF
TRBJ2-7,TRBV5-1,CASSLVSGTSGGYEQYF
-,TRBV20-1,CSALLLGPWGNEQYF
TRBJ2-1,TRBV11-1,CASSSQAATNEQFF
TRBJ2-7,TRBV27,CASRGTRDRGHEQYF